This TCR beta chain was documented in a study of regulatory T cells in long-lasting Graves disease (dated by TCRdb to the early 2020s). About the full investigation: Persistent Graves' disease was defined as persistently positive TSH receptor autoantibodies together with antithyroid drug treatment for over 5 years. The study was registered as a clinical trial and conducted in China. Peripheral blood TCR sequencing and RNA sequencing compared persistent Graves' disease patients with newly diagnosed Graves' disease patients. In the clinical cohort, patients with persistent Graves' disease had used antithyroid drugs for an average of around 9.9 years. A total of around 35 samples underwent TCR sequencing, from roughly 13 patients with persistent Graves' disease and some 20 patients with newly diagnosed Graves' disease. Broad study findings and their caveats: The authors acknowledged the small sample size as a limitation that may reduce accuracy. Peripheral blood alone was examined, since thyroid tissue, which constituted the primary lesion, could not be accessed. Sequencing and analysis were restricted to the TCR beta chain. Preferential use of TRBV28, TRBJ1-2 and TRBJ2-5 was observed in persistent disease, whereas TRBV20-1 and TRBJ2-1 were favored in newly diagnosed disease. Compared with newly diagnosed patients, persistent Graves' disease patients had lower TCR Shannon entropy and fewer highly expanded clones, which suggests clonal expansion. More public clonotypes were shared among persistent patients (over 2,500) than among newly diagnosed patients (roughly 1,000).

A remark on this clonotype: The clone's antigen remains unknown. One base away there is no much larger clone; base qualities are not given.

Trimming leaves V shorter by 5 bases and J shorter by 8 bases, with the junction holding 16 bases beyond the gene matches. Looking up the germline V gene yields CDR1 MNHNS and CDR2 SASEGT. The CDR3 spans 16 residues, from the cysteine through the phenylalanine. This entry keeps only the CDR3 DNA: 48 bases, framed from base 1. The sample's time point, from its label and the paper: persistent/refractory GD, antithyroid drugs over 5 years with positive TRAb. RNA was extracted from PBMCs in TRIzol for both TCR sequencing and RNA sequencing. Graves' disease was diagnosed according to American Thyroid Association guidelines. Patients were recruited from an endocrinology department in Xi'an, China. Each patient gave roughly 8.4 milliliters of peripheral blood, collected in an EDTA anticoagulant tube. Ficoll Paque Plus density gradient separation was used to isolate PBMCs, and no additional T cell sorting was done. An Agilent 2100 Bioanalyzer and agarose gel were used to check RNA quality, while a NanoDrop 2000 measured RNA concentration.

Receptor libraries were prepared by multiplex PCR. Instrument on record: Illumina HiSeq 4000. To build TCR beta libraries, CDR3 regions were amplified by Arm-PCR using iRepertoire HTBI primers. Before sequencing, the PCR products went through gel purification. The paper's data handling went like this. Gene usage analysis of CDR3 amino acid clonotypes used the 55 to 80 TRBV and more than 13 TRBJ segments found across samples. COPE and FqMerger were used to merge filtered high-quality paired reads into contigs. BLAST was used to align contigs to IMGT TRBV, TRBD and TRBJ reference genes, and CDR3 was defined according to IMGT. Any clonotype with a frequency above 0.1% was classified as a highly expanded clone. Shannon entropy was used to measure repertoire diversity, and the Gini coefficient was used to measure V-J evenness. Clonotypes shared by more than one individual were considered public. The public sequencing data were trimmed at Q25 with fastp and processed into clonotypes with MiXCR by TCRdb, which kept only in-frame beta chains. Merged by CDR3 protein, the rows form single entries marked with the most common genes and DNA. TCRdb assigned the V and J calls; the authors' analysis was not used. This sample gives almost 350,000 distinct CDR3 sequences in total; around 20% of them show up just once. Of the sample, 29% falls within the top ten clones.

This sample comprised peripheral blood mononuclear cells (PBMCs), obtained when the disease was refractory, from a patient treated with antithyroid drugs. The sequence was collected from a female donor with Graves disease. This chain is built from TRBV6-1 and TRBJ1-2; TRBD1 matches 8 bases in the middle. The nucleotide sequence is given as TGTGCCAGCAGTCCCCGCCCGGGACAGGACCTCTTAGGCTACACCTTC. This encodes CASSPRPGQDLLGYTF.